What follows describes a single T cell receptor (beta chain). The clone's antigen remains unknown. Libraries came from 5' RACE. Preparation of each TCR library used around 3,500 ng of total RNA. cDNA was synthesized with SMARTScribe reverse transcriptase in eight separate reactions per sample. During cDNA synthesis, unique molecular identifiers containing a 6-nucleotide sample barcode were introduced by template switching. Two nested PCRs of roughly 16 and 10 cycles amplified the TCRalpha and TCRbeta cDNA, and bead purification followed each PCR. Before amplification, the cDNA was treated with uracil DNA-glycosylase and purified using the QIAquick PCR purification kit. In the second PCR, Illumina TruSeq-compatible adapters and sample-specific barcodes were added. Library quality and concentration were assessed using TapeStation and Qubit, and 5 to 6 ng of each library was pooled. Sequencing of the pooled libraries was done on an Illumina HiSeq2500 single-index Rapid Run using custom sequencing primers and 2 x 100 bp reads. The study's processing was this. MiGEC version 1.2.6 was used for UMI-based consensus assembly, which corrected PCR and sequencing errors. MiXCR version 2.1.1 was used to carry out V(D)J alignment, clonotype assembly and CDR3 extraction. To normalise gene usage, clonotype sharing and MAIT/NKT TCR abundance, the analysis used the top 1000, 10 000 and 20 000 clonotypes per sample. Diversity was computed as the inverse Simpson index with the vegan R package after downsampling to 27 000 UMIs. Paired Mann-Whitney U tests were applied to discordant twin pairs, with Benjamini-Hochberg correction for multiple testing. After the reads were reprocessed by TCRdb, one entry was made per CDR3 protein sequence, with no DNA. For this entry, the V and J calls and clone size follow TCRdb and not the study's own pipeline. This sample's table lists approximately 400,000 distinct CDR3 sequences. The top ten clones comprise about 2.4% of the sample.

These data belong to a study of monozygotic twins with inflammatory bowel disease (dated by TCRdb to the late 2010s). Notes on the research overall: A total of some 28 monozygotic twin pairs were included in the full study, comprising nine German pairs (four IBD-concordant, five IBD-discordant) and 19 IBD-discordant Danish pairs. Disease-associated traits were sought mainly through comparisons between IBD patients and their genetically identical healthy co-twins within discordant pairs. Each individual had, on average, about 151 000 unique TCRalpha sequences and 181 000 unique TCRbeta sequences available for analysis.

From each donor, an approximately 2.4 ml peripheral blood sample was collected into PAXgene tubes and kept at -80 degrees C. Without T cell sorting, total RNA was isolated from whole blood using the PAXgene blood miRNA kit on an automated QIAcube. Peripheral blood from monozygotic twin pairs who were concordant or discordant for inflammatory bowel disease underwent deep TCRalpha and TCRbeta repertoire profiling using unique molecular barcoding. Smoking habits were recorded for all twin pairs, and individuals were classified as current, former or never smokers. The CDR1 and CDR2 encoded by the germline V gene are SGHRS and YFSETQ. From the cysteine through the phenylalanine, the CDR3 covers 15 amino acids. The DNA is unrecorded. The paper as a whole reports these results and caveats: No difference in repertoire similarity was observed between concordant and discordant twins, possibly owing to limited statistical power. Differing immunosuppressive treatments among patients may have added background noise and inter-individual variability to the repertoires. The results gave no support for a single strong signal or clonotype linked to IBD. The analysis was unable to tell different T cell subtypes apart. Compared with healthy twins, IBD patients shared fewer clonotypes with other individuals, and the difference was most pronounced in patients with signs of disease activity. IBD patients had lower TCRbeta repertoire diversity, measured by the inverse Simpson index, than their healthy co-twins.

This TCR was recovered from a human donor with ulcerative colitis or Crohn's disease, or a healthy co-twin of an affected twin (not recorded which). The source material was blood. The receptor chain draws on TRBV5-1 and TRBJ2-7. This receptor carries the CDR3 CASSLGTASSYEQYF.